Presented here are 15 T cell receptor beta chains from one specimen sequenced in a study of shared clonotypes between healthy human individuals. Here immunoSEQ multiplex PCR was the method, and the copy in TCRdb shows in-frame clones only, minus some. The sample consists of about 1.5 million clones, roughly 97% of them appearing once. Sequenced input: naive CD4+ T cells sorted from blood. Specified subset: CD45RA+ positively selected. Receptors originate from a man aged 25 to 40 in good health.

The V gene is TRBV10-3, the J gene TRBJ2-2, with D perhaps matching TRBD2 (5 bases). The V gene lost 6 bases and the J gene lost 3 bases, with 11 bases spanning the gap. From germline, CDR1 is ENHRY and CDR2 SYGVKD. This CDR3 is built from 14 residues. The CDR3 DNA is TGTGCCATCAGGCGAGACGGGGACACCGGGGAGCTGTTTTTT. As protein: CAIRRDGDTGELFF.

CDR3 amino acids: CASSSGTGAYQETQYF. DNA of the CDR3: TGCGCCAGCAGCTCCGGGACAGGGGCTTACCAAGAGACCCAGTACTTC. The rearrangement links TRBV5-1 to TRBJ2-5, with 10 bases fitting TRBD1. Germline V CDR1 and CDR2: SGHRS, YFSETQ. CDR3 size: 16 residues. Trimming removed 3 bases from V and 0 bases from J; junction bases left unmatched: 5.

The DNA for the CDR3 is TGTGCCAGCGATGAGCAGTTCTTC. The encoded protein is CASDEQFF. The genes are TRBV6-1 and TRBJ2-1; D call uncertain. In germline, CDR1 is MNHNS, CDR2 SASEGT. With 8 bases removed from V and 8 bases from J, the gap between germline ends came to 1 base. The CDR3 has 8 residues.

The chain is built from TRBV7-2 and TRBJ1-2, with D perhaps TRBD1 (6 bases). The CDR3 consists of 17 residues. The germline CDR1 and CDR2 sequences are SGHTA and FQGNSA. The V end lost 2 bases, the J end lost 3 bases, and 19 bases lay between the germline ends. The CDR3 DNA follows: TGTGCCAGCAGCTTAAGTTTAGTCCAGGGGCGTGACTATGGCTACACCTTC. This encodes CASSLSLVQGRDYGYTF.

The CDR3 sequence is CASSLSPGPRGGNTIYF. CDR3 bases: TGTGCCAGCAGTTTATCACCCGGGCCCCGGGGTGGAAACACCATATATTTT. The genes are TRBV27 and TRBJ1-3; D call uncertain. The length of the CDR3 is 17 residues. Germline CDR1 reads MNHEY; CDR2 reads SMNVEV (reference sequence). V lost 0 bases and J lost 3, with 15 bases in between.

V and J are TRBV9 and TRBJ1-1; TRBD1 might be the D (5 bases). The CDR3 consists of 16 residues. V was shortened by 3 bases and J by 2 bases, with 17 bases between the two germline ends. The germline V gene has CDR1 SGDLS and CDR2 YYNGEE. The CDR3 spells CASSAGGPGLNTEAFF. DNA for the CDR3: TGTGCCAGCAGCGCAGGTGGTCCAGGGCTAAACACTGAAGCTTTCTTT.

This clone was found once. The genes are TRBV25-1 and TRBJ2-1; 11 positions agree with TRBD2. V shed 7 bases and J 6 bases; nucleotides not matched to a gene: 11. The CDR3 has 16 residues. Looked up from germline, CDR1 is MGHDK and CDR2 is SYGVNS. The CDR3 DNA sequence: TGTGCCAGCACCAATATCGGACTAGCGGGCAGCAATGAGCAGTTCTTC. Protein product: CASTNIGLAGSNEQFF.

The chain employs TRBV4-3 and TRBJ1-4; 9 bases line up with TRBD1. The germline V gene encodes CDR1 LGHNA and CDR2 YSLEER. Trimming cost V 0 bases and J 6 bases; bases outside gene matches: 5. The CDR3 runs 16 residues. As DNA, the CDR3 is TGCGCCAGCAGCCAAGATAGGGGACAGGGCCATGAAAAACTGTTTTTT. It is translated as CASSQDRGQGHEKLFF.

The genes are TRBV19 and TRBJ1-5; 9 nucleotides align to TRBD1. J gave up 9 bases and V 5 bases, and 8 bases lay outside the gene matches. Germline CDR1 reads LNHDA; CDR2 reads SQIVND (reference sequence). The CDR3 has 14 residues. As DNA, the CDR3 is TGTGCCAGTAGTCGGACAGGGGAAGGCGGGCCCCAGCATTTT. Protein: CASSRTGEGGPQHF.

The CDR3 loop is CASTGSGRTHEQYF. In DNA, the CDR3 is TGTGCCAGCACCGGTAGCGGGAGGACCCACGAGCAGTACTTC. This chain joins TRBV19 and TRBJ2-7; 10 bases are shared with TRBD2. Germline CDR1 reads LNHDA; CDR2 reads SQIVND (reference sequence). The V gene end was trimmed by 9 bases and the J gene end by 5 bases; junction bases not matched to a gene: 10. The CDR3 has 14 amino acids.

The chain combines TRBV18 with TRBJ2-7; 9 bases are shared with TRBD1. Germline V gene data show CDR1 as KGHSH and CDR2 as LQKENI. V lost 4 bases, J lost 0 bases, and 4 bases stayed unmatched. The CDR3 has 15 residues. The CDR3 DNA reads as TGTGCCAGCTCACACACAGGGGGCAACTCCTACGAGCAGTACTTC. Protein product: CASSHTGGNSYEQYF.

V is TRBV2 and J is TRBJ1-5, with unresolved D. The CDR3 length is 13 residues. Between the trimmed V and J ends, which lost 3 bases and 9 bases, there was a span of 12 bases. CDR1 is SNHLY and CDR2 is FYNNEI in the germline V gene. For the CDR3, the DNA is TGTGCCAGCAGTGACAGTCCCATTCTGCCCCAGCATTTT. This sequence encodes CASSDSPILPQHF.

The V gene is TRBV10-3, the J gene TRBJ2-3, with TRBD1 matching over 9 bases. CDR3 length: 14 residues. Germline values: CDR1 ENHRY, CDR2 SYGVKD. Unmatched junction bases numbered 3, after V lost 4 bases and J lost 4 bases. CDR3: CAISAGTGPDTQYF. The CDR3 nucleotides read TGTGCCATCAGTGCCGGGACAGGGCCAGATACGCAGTATTTT.

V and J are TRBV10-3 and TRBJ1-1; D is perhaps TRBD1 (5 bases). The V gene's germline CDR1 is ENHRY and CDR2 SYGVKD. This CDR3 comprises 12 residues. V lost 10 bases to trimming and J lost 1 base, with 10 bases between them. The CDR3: CATTGTNTEAFF. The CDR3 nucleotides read TGTGCCACCACGGGGACGAACACTGAAGCTTTCTTT.

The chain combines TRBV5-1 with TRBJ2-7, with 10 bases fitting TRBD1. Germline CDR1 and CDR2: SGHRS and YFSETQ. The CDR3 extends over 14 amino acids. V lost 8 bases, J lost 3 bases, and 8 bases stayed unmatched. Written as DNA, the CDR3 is TGCGCCAGTTGTCAGGGACAGGGGTACTACGAGCAGTACTTC. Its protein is CASCQGQGYYEQYF.